This T cell receptor (beta chain) is drawn from a study of blood T cell repertoires in COVID-19. Study-level information: The United States, Italy and Spain supplied acute and convalescent COVID-19 samples.

Per the study methods: Reference gene primer amplification yielded estimated nucleated cell counts. Profiled with immunoSEQ multiplex PCR; TCRdb holds only in-frame clones, not every one. The DNA gave D and trimming, while V, J and clone size come from that table. The sample contains under 80,000 clones, over 80% of which appear only once. Sequences were obtained from peripheral blood. This TCR was sampled from a man aged 70-80 years with acute or convalescent COVID-19.

CDR3: CASSFGRARVYEQYF. CDR3 DNA: TGTGCCAGCAGTTTTGGACGGGCCAGGGTCTACGAGCAGTACTTC. The rearrangement joins TRBV27 to TRBJ2-7, with a possible D match to TRBD1 (5 bases). CDR1 and CDR2 from the germline V gene are MNHEY and SMNVEV (reference sequence). The CDR3 loop spans 15 amino acids. The ends were cut back, 3 bases at V and 3 bases at J, with 15 bases in the middle.